These 30 T cell receptor beta chains share one sample of origin, sequenced in a study of long-term antiretroviral therapy in people with HIV. Sequencing used immunoSEQ v3.0 at survey level. Sequenced by immunoSEQ multiplex PCR; TCRdb stores in-frame clones only, minus some. The repertoire holds roughly 19,000 clones, with approximately 78% as singletons. The sample here was unsorted PBMCs, taken 0.6 years after starting antiretroviral therapy. These receptors were taken from a woman aged 18-29 years with HIV.

This clone was recorded a few times. V and J are TRBV5-1 and TRBJ2-3; a weak D match, TRBD2 (6 bases). V was trimmed by 4 bases and J by 0 bases, leaving 18 bases between them. This CDR3 is 17 amino acids long. The V gene's germline CDR1 is SGHRS and CDR2 YFSETQ. The CDR3: CASSPGLRLPSTDTQYF. The CDR3 region has the DNA TGCGCCAGCAGCCCGGGACTCAGGTTACCAAGCACAGATACGCAGTATTTT. The whole variable domain, filled in from reference TRBV5-1 and TRBJ2-3, reads KAGVTQTPRYLIKTRGQQVTLSCSPISGHRSVSWYQQTPGQGLQFLFEYFSETQRNKGNFPGRFSGRQFSNSRSEMNVSTLELGDSALYLCASSPGLRLPSTDTQYFGPGTRLTVL.

This clone was counted between two and nine times. CDR3 protein: CASKGLANTGELFF. For the CDR3, the DNA is TGTGCCAGCAAGGGACTAGCGAACACCGGGGAGCTGTTTTTT. J is TRBJ2-2 and V is TRBV9, with TRBD2 matching over 8 bases. Trimming removed 6 bases from V and 0 bases from J; junction bases left unmatched: 1. This CDR3 contains 14 residues. Germline V lookup: CDR1 SGDLS, CDR2 YYNGEE.

The chain couples TRBV11-1 to TRBJ2-1; D not resolved. Germline CDR1 and CDR2: SGHAT and FQDESV (reference sequence). The CDR3 has 14 amino acids. Deletions cut 5 bases from V and 3 bases from J, with 11 bases between. CDR3 DNA sequence: TGTGCCAGCAGCCCCCGCGGAAACTACAATGAGCAGTTCTTC. The encoded protein is CASSPRGNYNEQFF.

The chain uses TRBV6-6 and TRBJ2-1, with 7 nucleotides matching TRBD2. After removal of 5 bases from V and 7 bases from J, the junction contained 8 bases not matched to a gene. Germline CDR1 and CDR2: MNHNY and SVGAGI (reference sequence). This CDR3 has 14 residues. DNA of the CDR3: TGTGCCAGCAGTAAAGGACTAGTTTTGAATGAGCAGTTCTTC. As protein: CASSKGLVLNEQFF.

This chain connects TRBV9 to TRBJ2-3; TRBD2 is a possible D gene (6 bases). CDR1 and CDR2 (germline): SGDLS, YYNGEE. Trimming pared 0 bases from V and 6 bases from J, leaving 11 bases between. The CDR3 consists of 14 residues. DNA for the CDR3: TGTGCCAGCAGCGTAGCTTATCGGGGGGATACGCAGTATTTT. Translating gives CASSVAYRGDTQYF.

This chain connects TRBV29-1 to TRBJ1-1, with no clear D. Germline assignment: CDR1 SQVTM and CDR2 ANQGSEA. The CDR3 is made up of 10 amino acids. Trimming removed 5 bases at V and 6 bases at J, with 7 bases between. CDR3 residues: CSVLVSEAFF. In nucleotides, the CDR3 is TGCAGCGTTTTGGTATCTGAAGCTTTCTTT.

The chain joins TRBV14 to TRBJ1-1; D uncertain. V lost 0 bases and J 7 bases, leaving 9 bases between the germline ends. The CDR3 runs to 13 residues. Germline CDR1 reads SGHDN; CDR2 reads FVKESK. CDR3 sequence (DNA): TGTGCCAGCAGCCAAGATCTATGGAGTGAAGCTTTCTTT. Its protein product is CASSQDLWSEAFF.

This chain uses TRBV4-3 with TRBJ1-1; D not resolved. Germline CDR1 reads LGHNA; CDR2 reads YSLEER. V was pared by 0 bases and J by 5 bases, with 7 bases between. The CDR3 runs to 13 residues. The CDR3 here is CASSQDSWTEAFF. Here the CDR3 DNA reads TGCGCCAGCAGCCAAGATTCGTGGACTGAAGCTTTCTTT.

This clone rates as large (0.1 to 1%). The chain recombines TRBV4-3 with TRBJ2-4; TRBD1 is a possible D gene (6 bases). The CDR3 is 17 amino acids. The germline V gene has CDR1 LGHNA and CDR2 YSLEER. Trimming removed 2 bases at V and 2 bases at J, with 16 bases between. The CDR3 reads CASSQILSGETKNIQYF. The CDR3 coding sequence is TGCGCCAGCAGCCAAATTTTGTCAGGGGAAACCAAAAACATTCAGTACTTC.

The V gene is TRBV6-1, the J gene TRBJ2-3; TRBD1 matches at 8 bases. Per germline, CDR1 MNHNS and CDR2 SASEGT. The CDR3 runs to 16 residues. V trimming: 4 bases; J trimming: 2 bases; junction bases outside the gene matches: 8. The CDR3 DNA sequence: TGTGCCAGCAGTGCCCAGGACAGGGCCCACACAGATACGCAGTATTTT. The encoded protein is CASSAQDRAHTDTQYF.

This clone appeared a single time. The CDR3 DNA sequence: TGTGCCAGCAGTTACTCGTGGCAGGGCTCCTACAATGAGCAGTTCTTC. It is translated as CASSYSWQGSYNEQFF. The rearrangement uses TRBV6-5 and TRBJ2-1; D may be TRBD1 (5 bases). The length of the CDR3 is 16 residues. Trimming took off 0 bases at V and 0 bases at J, with 9 bases between the two ends. The germline V gene has CDR1 MNHEY and CDR2 SVGAGI.

The chain joins TRBV27 to TRBJ2-7; D could derive from TRBD1 or TRBD2 (5 bases each). CDR1 is MNHEY and CDR2 is SMNVEV in the germline V gene (reference sequence). Trimming took 4 bases from V and 7 from J, leaving 14 bases between them. The CDR3 consists of 13 residues. In DNA form, the CDR3 reads TGTGCCAGCAGTTCCCAGGGCCGGGGAGAGCAGTACTTC. Its protein is CASSSQGRGEQYF.

The genes are TRBV7-8 and TRBJ1-1; D may be TRBD1 (5 bases). CDR1 and CDR2 from the germline V gene are SGHVS and FQNEAQ. Trimming stripped 4 bases from V and 4 bases from J, with 16 bases between. This CDR3 comprises 15 residues. CDR3: CASSSRARGGTEAFF. In nucleotides, the CDR3 is TGTGCCAGCAGCTCAAGGGCGCGGGGGGGCACTGAAGCTTTCTTT.

V gene TRBV28 combines with J gene TRBJ2-2; TRBD2 is a possible D gene (5 bases). This CDR3 region has 15 residues. V was pared by 6 bases and J by 6 bases, with 17 bases between. The germline gives CDR1 MDHEN, CDR2 SYDVKM. CDR3 DNA: TGTGCCAGCAGCCTCTACACTAGTTTTGCCGGGGAGCTGTTTTTT. Translating it yields CASSLYTSFAGELFF.

This clone was recorded once. The chain uses TRBV5-5 and TRBJ2-3, with D perhaps TRBD1 (6 bases). Germline values: CDR1 SGHKS, CDR2 YYEKEE (reference sequence). CDR3 length equals 15 residues. Trimming took off 3 bases at V and 3 bases at J, with 14 bases between the two ends. As DNA, the CDR3 is TGTGCCAGCAGCTCCACGACAGGTGCAACAGATACGCAGTATTTT. It encodes CASSSTTGATDTQYF.

V gene TRBV7-9 combines with J gene TRBJ2-7; D is possibly TRBD1 (6 bases). V was cut by 4 bases and J by 2 bases, with 12 bases left in between. The CDR3 runs to 14 residues. CDR1 and CDR2 from the germline V gene are SEHNR and FQNEAQ (reference sequence). The CDR3 reads CASSSHREAYEQYF. As DNA, the CDR3 is TGTGCCAGCAGCTCCCACAGGGAAGCCTACGAGCAGTACTTC.

The chain joins TRBV6-6 to TRBJ1-2, with D hard to call. This CDR3 has 11 residues. Per germline, CDR1 MNHNY and CDR2 SVGAGI (reference sequence). V lost 0 bases and J 7 bases, leaving 3 bases between the germline ends. Here the CDR3 DNA reads TGTGCCAGCAGTTACTCGACTGGCTACACCTTC. It yields the protein CASSYSTGYTF.

The chain has TRBV6-5 and TRBJ2-5; 9 bases align to TRBD2. Germline V CDR1 and CDR2: MNHEY, SVGAGI. CDR3 size: 15 residues. The J segment lost 5 bases and the V segment lost 6 bases, leaving 10 bases of the junction unmatched. The CDR3 coding sequence is TGTGCCAGCAGAGACGGACTAGCGCGGGCGGAGACCCAGTACTTC. Encoded protein: CASRDGLARAETQYF.

The genes are TRBV27 and TRBJ2-3, with D unclear. Trimming stripped 4 bases from V and 11 bases from J, with 13 bases between. Germline-derived CDR1 and CDR2 are MNHEY and SMNVEV (reference sequence). CDR3 length: 12 amino acids. The CDR3 protein is CASSYPSAEQYF. The DNA for the CDR3 is TGTGCCAGCAGTTATCCTAGTGCGGAGCAGTATTTT.

In this sample, this clone turned up once. In nucleotides, the CDR3 is TGTGCCAGTCTACAGGGGACCGGAAACACCATATATTTT. This codes for CASLQGTGNTIYF. The genes are TRBV2 and TRBJ1-3; TRBD1 matches at 7 bases. This CDR3 contains 13 residues. V was pared by 9 bases and J by 4 bases, with 6 bases of the junction left unmatched. From germline, CDR1 is SNHLY and CDR2 FYNNEI. Variable domain in full (rest from reference TRBV2 and TRBJ1-3): EPEVTQTPSHQVTQMGQEVILRCVPISNHLYFYWYRQILGQKVEFLVSFYNNEISEKSEIFDDQFSVERPDGSNFTLKIRSTKLEDSAMYFCASLQGTGNTIYFGEGSWLTVV.

This chain connects TRBV28 to TRBJ1-1; unclear D gene. V lost 6 bases, J lost 0 bases, and 11 bases lay in between. Germline CDR1 reads MDHEN; CDR2 reads SYDVKM. This CDR3 is built from 14 residues. CDR3 loop: CASRLQSMNTEAFF. In nucleotides, the CDR3 is TGTGCCAGCAGACTACAGAGCATGAACACTGAAGCTTTCTTT.

This clone was found a few times. The CDR3 DNA sequence: TGTGCCAGCAGCCAAGAATGGGACAGGGGCCATTCATATCAGCCCCAGCATTTT. Protein: CASSQEWDRGHSYQPQHF. The chain is built from TRBV4-2 and TRBJ1-5; TRBD1 aligns across 10 bases. After removal of 0 bases from V and 5 bases from J, the junction contained 10 bases not matched to a gene. This CDR3 contains 18 residues. CDR1 and CDR2 (germline): LGHNA, YNFKEQ.

The gene calls are TRBV4-1 and TRBJ2-7, with D hard to call. The germline V and J ends were trimmed by 1 base and 3 bases, with 7 bases remaining between them. This CDR3 contains 13 residues. The germline CDR1 and CDR2 sequences are MGHRA and YSYEKL. The CDR3 DNA follows: TGCGCCAGCAGCCAAGGGGTTGGCTACGAGCAGTACTTC. This sequence encodes CASSQGVGYEQYF.

This chain uses TRBV15 with TRBJ2-7, with D possibly matching TRBD1 (6 bases). V lost 0 bases and J lost 3, with 9 bases in between. The germline gives CDR1 LNHNV, CDR2 YYDKDF (reference sequence). This CDR3 contains 14 residues. The CDR3 region is CATSRDRGGYEQYF. CDR3 sequence (DNA): TGTGCCACCAGCAGAGATCGAGGGGGCTACGAGCAGTACTTC.

The chain couples TRBV28 to TRBJ2-1; 10 bases agree with TRBD2. Germline V lookup: CDR1 MDHEN, CDR2 SYDVKM. V lost 5 bases, J lost 2 bases, and 6 bases stayed unmatched. This CDR3 spans 16 amino acids. DNA of the CDR3: TGTGCCAGCAGTGGGGTAGCGGGAGGAGCCTACAATGAGCAGTTCTTC. Its translation: CASSGVAGGAYNEQFF.

The chain has TRBV7-9 and TRBJ2-1; 9 bases match TRBD2. The J segment lost 6 bases and the V segment lost 5 bases, leaving 5 bases of the junction unmatched. The length of the CDR3 is 14 residues. Per germline, CDR1 SEHNR and CDR2 FQNEAQ (reference sequence). Written as DNA, the CDR3 is TGTGCCAGCAGCCTGGGACTAGCCCCCAATGAGCAGTTCTTC. Protein: CASSLGLAPNEQFF.

The chain uses TRBV27 and TRBJ2-7; either TRBD1 or TRBD2 may supply D (5 bases each). Germline V gives CDR1 MNHEY, CDR2 SMNVEV (reference sequence). With 2 bases removed from V and 5 bases from J, the gap between germline ends came to 13 bases. The CDR3 is 14 amino acids. This CDR3 is CASSLVQGVHEQYF. CDR3 sequence (DNA): TGTGCCAGCAGTTTAGTGCAGGGAGTCCACGAGCAGTACTTC.

V gene TRBV9 combines with J gene TRBJ1-6, with 8 bases that match TRBD1. There are 15 residues in the CDR3. Germline CDR1 reads SGDLS; CDR2 reads YYNGEE. Trimming took 2 bases from V and 9 from J; bases not matched to a gene: 7. As DNA, the CDR3 is TGTGCCAGCAGCGTCCTCGACAGGGGCGGTTCACCCCTCCACTTT. It translates to CASSVLDRGGSPLHF.

The J gene is TRBJ2-7, the V gene TRBV6-1; D not certain. The CDR3 consists of 13 residues. V was shortened by 6 bases and J by 0 bases, with 9 bases between the two germline ends. The germline V gene has CDR1 MNHNS and CDR2 SASEGT. DNA for the CDR3: TGTGCCAGCAGATATGGATTCTCCTACGAGCAGTACTTC. Its translation: CASRYGFSYEQYF.

The chain is built from TRBV29-1 and TRBJ1-1; no clear D. This CDR3 comprises 14 residues. Germline assignment: CDR1 SQVTM and CDR2 ANQGSEA. Trimming stripped 2 bases from V and 2 bases from J, with 12 bases between. DNA of the CDR3: TGCAGCGTTGAACCCGGGGATAGAAACACTGAAGCTTTCTTT. Amino acid sequence: CSVEPGDRNTEAFF.